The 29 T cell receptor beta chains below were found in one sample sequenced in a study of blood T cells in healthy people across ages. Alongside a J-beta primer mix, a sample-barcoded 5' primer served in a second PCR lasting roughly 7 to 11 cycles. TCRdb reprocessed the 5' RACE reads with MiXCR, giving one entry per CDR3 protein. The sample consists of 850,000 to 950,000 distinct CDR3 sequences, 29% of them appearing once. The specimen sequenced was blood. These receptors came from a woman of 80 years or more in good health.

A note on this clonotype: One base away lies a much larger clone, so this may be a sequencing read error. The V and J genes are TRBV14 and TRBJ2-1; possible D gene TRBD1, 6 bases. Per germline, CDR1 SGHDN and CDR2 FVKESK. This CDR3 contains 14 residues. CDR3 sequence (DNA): TGTGCCGGCAGCTCCCGGACAGTCTACAATGAGCAGTTCTTC. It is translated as CAGSSRTVYNEQFF.

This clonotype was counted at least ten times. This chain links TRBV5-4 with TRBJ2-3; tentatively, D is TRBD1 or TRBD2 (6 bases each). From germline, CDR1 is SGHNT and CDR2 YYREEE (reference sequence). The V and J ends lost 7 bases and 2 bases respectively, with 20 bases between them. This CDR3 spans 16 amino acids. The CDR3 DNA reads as TGTGCCAGCGCGGGAACACAGGGTTCCCACACAGATACGCAGTATTTT. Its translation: CASAGTQGSHTDTQYF.

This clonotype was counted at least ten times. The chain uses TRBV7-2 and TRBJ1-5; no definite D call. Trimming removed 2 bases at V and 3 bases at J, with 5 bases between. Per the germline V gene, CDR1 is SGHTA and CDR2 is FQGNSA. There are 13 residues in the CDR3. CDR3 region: CASSLQYNQPQHF. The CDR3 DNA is TGTGCCAGCAGCTTACAGTACAATCAGCCCCAGCATTTT.

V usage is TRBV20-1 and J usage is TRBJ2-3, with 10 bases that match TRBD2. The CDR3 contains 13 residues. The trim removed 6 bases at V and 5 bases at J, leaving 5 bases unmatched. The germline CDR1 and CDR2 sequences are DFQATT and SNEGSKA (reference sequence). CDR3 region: CSAPPSGRDTQYF. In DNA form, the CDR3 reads TGCAGTGCCCCACCTAGCGGGAGAGATACGCAGTATTTT.

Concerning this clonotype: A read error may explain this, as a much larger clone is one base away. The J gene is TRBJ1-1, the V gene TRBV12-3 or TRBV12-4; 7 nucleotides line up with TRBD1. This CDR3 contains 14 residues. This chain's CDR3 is CASSRDRVYTDAFF. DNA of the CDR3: TGTGCCAGCAGCCGAGACAGGGTGTACACTGATGCTTTCTTT.

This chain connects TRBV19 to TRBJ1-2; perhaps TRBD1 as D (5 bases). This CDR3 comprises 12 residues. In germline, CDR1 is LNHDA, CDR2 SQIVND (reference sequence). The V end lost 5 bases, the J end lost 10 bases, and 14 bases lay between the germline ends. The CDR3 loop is CASSSSRAFYTF. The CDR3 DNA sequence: TGTGCCAGTAGTTCCTCCAGGGCTTTCTACACCTTC. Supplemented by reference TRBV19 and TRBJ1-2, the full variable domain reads DGGITQSPKYLFRKEGQNVTLSCEQNLNHDAMYWYRQDPGQGLRLIYYSQIVNDFQKGDIAEGYSVSREKKESFPLTVTSAQKNPTAFYLCASSSSRAFYTFGSGTRLTVV.

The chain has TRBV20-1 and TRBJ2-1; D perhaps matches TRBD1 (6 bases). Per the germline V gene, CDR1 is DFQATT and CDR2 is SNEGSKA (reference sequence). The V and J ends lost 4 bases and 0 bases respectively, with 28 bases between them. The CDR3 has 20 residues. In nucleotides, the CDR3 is TGCAGTGCTACAGGGTTACGAAGGACAGTCGAACGAAGCTCCTACAATGAGCAGTTCTTC. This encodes CSATGLRRTVERSSYNEQFF.

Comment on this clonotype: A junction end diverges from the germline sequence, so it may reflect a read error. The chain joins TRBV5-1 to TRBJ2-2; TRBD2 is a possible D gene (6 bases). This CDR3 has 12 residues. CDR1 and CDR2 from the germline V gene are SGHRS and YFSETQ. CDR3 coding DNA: TGCGCCAGCAGCTTTCAGGGCGGGGAGCGGTTTTTT. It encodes CASSFQGGERFF. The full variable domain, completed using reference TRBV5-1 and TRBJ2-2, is KAGVTQTPRYLIKTRGQQVTLSCSPISGHRSVSWYQQTPGQGLQFLFEYFSETQRNKGNFPGRFSGRQFSNSRSEMNVSTLELGDSALYLCASSFQGGERFFGEGSRLTVL.

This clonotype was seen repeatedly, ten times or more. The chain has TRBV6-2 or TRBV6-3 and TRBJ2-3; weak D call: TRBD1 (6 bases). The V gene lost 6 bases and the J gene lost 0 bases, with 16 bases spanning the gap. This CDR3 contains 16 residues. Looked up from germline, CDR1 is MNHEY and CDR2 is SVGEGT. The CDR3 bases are TGTGCCAGCAGATATAGACAGGTTTCTAGCACAGATACGCAGTATTTT. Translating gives CASRYRQVSSTDTQYF.

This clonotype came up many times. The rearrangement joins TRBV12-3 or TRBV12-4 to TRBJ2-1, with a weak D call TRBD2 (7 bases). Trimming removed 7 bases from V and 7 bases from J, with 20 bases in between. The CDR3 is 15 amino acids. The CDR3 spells CASTVRSGGRNEQFF. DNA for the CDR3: TGTGCCAGCACCGTAAGGTCCGGGGGGCGAAATGAGCAGTTCTTC.

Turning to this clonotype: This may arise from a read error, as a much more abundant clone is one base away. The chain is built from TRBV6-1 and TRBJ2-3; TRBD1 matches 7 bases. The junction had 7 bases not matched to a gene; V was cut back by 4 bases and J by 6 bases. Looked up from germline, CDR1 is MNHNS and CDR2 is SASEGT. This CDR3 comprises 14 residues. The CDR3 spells CASSGDRVVDTQYF. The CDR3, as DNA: TGTGCCAGCAGTGGAGACAGGGTGGTGGATACGCAGTATTTT.

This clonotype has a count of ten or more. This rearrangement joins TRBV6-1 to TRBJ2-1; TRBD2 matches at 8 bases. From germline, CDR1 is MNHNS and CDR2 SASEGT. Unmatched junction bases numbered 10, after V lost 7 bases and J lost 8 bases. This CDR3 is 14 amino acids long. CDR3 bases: TGTGCCAGCATTAACGGGGGGGCCTATTATGAGCAGTTCTTC. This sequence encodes CASINGGAYYEQFF.

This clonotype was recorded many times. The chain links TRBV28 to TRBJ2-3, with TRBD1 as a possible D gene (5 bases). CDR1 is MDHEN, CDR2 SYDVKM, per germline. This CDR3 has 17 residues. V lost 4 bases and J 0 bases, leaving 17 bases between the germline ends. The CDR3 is CASSSSGAGTSTDTQYF. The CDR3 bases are TGTGCCAGCAGTTCCTCTGGGGCAGGCACTAGCACAGATACGCAGTATTTT.

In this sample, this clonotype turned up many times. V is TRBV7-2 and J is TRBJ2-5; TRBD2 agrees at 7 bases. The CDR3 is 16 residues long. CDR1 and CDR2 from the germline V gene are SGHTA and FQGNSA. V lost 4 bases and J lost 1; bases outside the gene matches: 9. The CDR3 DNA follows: TGTGCCAGCAGCTCCCTTCTAGCGGTTTCCCAAGAGACCCAGTACTTC. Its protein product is CASSSLLAVSQETQYF. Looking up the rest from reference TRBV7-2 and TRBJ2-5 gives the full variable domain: GAGVSQSPSNKVTEKGKDVELRCDPISGHTALYWYRQSLGQGLEFLIYFQGNSAPDKSGLPSDRFSAERTGGSVSTLTIQRTQQEDSAVYLCASSSLLAVSQETQYFGPGTRLLVL.

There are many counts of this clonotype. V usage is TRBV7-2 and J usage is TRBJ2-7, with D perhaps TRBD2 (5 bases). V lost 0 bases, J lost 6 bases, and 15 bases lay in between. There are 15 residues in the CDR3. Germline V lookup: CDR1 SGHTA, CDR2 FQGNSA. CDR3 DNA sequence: TGTGCCAGCAGCTTAGCCCCGGGCCCGCGGGTCGAGCAGTACTTC. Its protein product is CASSLAPGPRVEQYF.

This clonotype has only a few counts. Here the CDR3 reads CASSPPTVGGTDTQYF. CDR3 sequence (DNA): TGTGCCAGCTCACCACCGACAGTTGGAGGCACAGATACGCAGTATTTT. The rearrangement links TRBV18 to TRBJ2-3; D possibly corresponds to TRBD1 (5 bases). Trimming left V 0 bases short and J 1 base short, with 11 bases between. Germline values: CDR1 KGHSH, CDR2 LQKENI. The CDR3 extends over 16 amino acids.

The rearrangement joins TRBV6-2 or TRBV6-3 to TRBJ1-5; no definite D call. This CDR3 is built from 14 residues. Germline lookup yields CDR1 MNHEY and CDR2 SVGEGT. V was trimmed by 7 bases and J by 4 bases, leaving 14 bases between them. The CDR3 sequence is CASTNGGINQPQHF. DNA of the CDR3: TGTGCCAGCACTAATGGAGGCATAAATCAGCCCCAGCATTTT.

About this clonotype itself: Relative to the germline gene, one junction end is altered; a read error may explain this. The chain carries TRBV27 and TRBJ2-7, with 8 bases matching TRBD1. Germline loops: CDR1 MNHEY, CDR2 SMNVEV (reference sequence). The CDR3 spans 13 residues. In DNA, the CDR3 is TGTGCCAGCAGTACCTCAGCAGGGGGCGGGATGAGATTC. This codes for CASSTSAGGGMRF.

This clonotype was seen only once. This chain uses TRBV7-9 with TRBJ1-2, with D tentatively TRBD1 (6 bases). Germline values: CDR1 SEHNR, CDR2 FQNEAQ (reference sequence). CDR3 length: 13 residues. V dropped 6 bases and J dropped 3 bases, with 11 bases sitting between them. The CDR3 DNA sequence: TGTGCCAGCAGGGACACAGGGTACTATGGCTACACCTTC. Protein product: CASRDTGYYGYTF. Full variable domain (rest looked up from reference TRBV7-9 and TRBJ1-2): DTGVSQNPRHKITKRGQNVTFRCDPISEHNRLYWYRQTLGQGPEFLTYFQNEAQLEKSRLLSDRFSAERPKGSFSTLEIQRTEQGDSAMYLCASRDTGYYGYTFGSGTRLTVV.

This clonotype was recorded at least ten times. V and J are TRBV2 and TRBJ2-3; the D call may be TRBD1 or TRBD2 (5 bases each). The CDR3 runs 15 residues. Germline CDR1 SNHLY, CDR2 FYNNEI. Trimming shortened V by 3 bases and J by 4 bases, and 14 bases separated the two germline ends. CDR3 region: CASSDRDLRADTQYF. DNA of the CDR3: TGTGCCAGCAGTGATAGGGACCTTAGGGCAGATACGCAGTATTTT.

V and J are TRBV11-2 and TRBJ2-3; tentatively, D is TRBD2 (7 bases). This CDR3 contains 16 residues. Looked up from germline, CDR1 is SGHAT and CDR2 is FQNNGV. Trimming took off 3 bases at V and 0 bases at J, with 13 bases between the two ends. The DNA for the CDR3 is TGTGCCAGCAGCTTTTGGGGGGGGGCCAGCACAGATACGCAGTATTTT. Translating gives CASSFWGGASTDTQYF.

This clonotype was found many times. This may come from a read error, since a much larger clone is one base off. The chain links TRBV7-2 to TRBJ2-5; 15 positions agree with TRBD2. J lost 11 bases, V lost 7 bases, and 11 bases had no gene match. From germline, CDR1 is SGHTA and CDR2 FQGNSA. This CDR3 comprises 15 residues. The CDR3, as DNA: TGTGCCAGCAACCTAGGACTAGCGGGGGGGAATGAGCAGTACTTC. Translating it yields CASNLGLAGGNEQYF. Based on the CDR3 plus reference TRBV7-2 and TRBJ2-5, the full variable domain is GAGVSQSPSNKVTEKGKDVELRCDPISGHTALYWYRQSLGQGLEFLIYFQGNSAPDKSGLPSDRFSAERTGGSVSTLTIQRTQQEDSAVYLCASNLGLAGGNEQYFGPGTRLLVL.

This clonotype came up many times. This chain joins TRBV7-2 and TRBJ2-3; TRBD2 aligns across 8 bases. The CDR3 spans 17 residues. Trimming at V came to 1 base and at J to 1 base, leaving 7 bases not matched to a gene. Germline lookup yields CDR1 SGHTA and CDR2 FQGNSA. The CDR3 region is CASSLVSGVQGTDTQYF. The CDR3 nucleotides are TGTGCCAGCAGCTTAGTTAGCGGGGTTCAAGGCACAGATACGCAGTATTTT. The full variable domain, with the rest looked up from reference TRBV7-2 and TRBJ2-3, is GAGVSQSPSNKVTEKGKDVELRCDPISGHTALYWYRQSLGQGLEFLIYFQGNSAPDKSGLPSDRFSAERTGGSVSTLTIQRTQQEDSAVYLCASSLVSGVQGTDTQYFGPGTRLTVL.

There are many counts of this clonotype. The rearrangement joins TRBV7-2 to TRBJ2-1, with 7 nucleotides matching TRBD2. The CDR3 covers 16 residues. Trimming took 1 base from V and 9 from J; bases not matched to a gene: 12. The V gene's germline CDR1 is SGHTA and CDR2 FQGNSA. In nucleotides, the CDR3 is TGTGCCAGCAGCTTAGTCCCAGCGGGGACCTTGGGTGAGCAGTTCTTC. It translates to CASSLVPAGTLGEQFF.

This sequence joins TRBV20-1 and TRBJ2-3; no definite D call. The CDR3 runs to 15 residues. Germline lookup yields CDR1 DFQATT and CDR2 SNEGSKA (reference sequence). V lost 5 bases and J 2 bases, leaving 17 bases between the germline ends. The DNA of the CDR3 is TGCAGTGCTCCACAAAGCCTGGGGTTCACAGATACGCAGTATTTT. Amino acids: CSAPQSLGFTDTQYF.

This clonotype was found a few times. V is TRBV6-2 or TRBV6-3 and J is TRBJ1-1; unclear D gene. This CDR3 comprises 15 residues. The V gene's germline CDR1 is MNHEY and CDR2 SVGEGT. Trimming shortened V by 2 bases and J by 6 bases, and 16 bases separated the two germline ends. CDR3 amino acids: CASSYHPAMTAEAFF. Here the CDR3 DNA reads TGTGCCAGCAGTTACCATCCCGCAATGACCGCTGAAGCTTTCTTT.

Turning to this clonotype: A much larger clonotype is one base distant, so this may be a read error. The CDR3 sequence is CASSATGSGSYNEQYF. The CDR3 DNA sequence: TGTGCCAGCAGTGCCACAGGGTCCGGCTCCTACAATGAGCAGTACTTC. V is TRBV5-6 and J is TRBJ2-1; tentatively, D is TRBD1 (6 bases). The DNA end is a closer match to TRBJ2-7, so the J assignment may be wrong. Germline loops: CDR1 SGHDT, CDR2 YYEEEE. The CDR3 has 16 residues.

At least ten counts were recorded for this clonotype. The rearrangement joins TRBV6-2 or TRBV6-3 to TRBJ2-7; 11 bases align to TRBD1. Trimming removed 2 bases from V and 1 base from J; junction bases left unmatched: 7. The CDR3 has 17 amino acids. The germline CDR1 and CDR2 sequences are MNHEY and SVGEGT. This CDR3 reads CASSYRRDRGISYEQYF. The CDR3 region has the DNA TGTGCCAGCAGTTACAGACGGGACAGGGGGATATCCTACGAGCAGTACTTC.

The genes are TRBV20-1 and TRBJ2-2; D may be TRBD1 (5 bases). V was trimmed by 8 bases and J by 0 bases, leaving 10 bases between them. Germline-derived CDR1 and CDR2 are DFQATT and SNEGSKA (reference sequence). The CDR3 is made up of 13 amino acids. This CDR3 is CSIRGTNTGELFF. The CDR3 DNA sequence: TGCAGTATAAGGGGAACGAACACCGGGGAGCTGTTTTTT.